The entry below gives a single TCR beta chain sequence along with its context. Its target is not known. The source of the sample is a study of CXCR3-negative and CXCR3-positive naive CD8 T cells. Broader study findings: The TRB CDR3s that CXCR3-positive naive cells carried were more hydrophobic than those of CXCR3-negative naive cells.

Germline values: CDR1 MNHEY, CDR2 SVGEGT. This CDR3 is 14 amino acids long. 5' RACE with UMI labels generated the TRB cDNA libraries. TCRdb reworked the 5' RACE reads into one entry per CDR3 protein, no DNA. This sample's table has 150,000 or so distinct CDR3 sequences. Sample: naive CXCR3+ CD8+ T cells from blood. Described subset: CD45RO-CCR7+CD27+CD95- naive CD8+ T cells expressing CXCR3 (TNR3+). The source is a human donor in good health. Some clones in this sample may be carry-over from other donors' samples. The chain has TRBV6-2 or TRBV6-3 and TRBJ2-7; TCRdb's D call, TRBD1, is unchecked because there is no DNA. CDR3 sequence: CASSTGGLSYEQYF.